This is a list of T cell receptor beta chains from one sample in a study of long-term antiretroviral therapy in people with HIV. Sequencing was performed with immunoSEQ multiplex PCR; in TCRdb, only in-frame clones are kept and a portion is missing. The profile covers 20,000 to 30,000 clones, with about four fifths appearing a single time and approximately 5.6% taken by the ten largest. The sequences come from unsorted PBMCs, collected 0.7 years before starting antiretroviral therapy. The receptors originated from a man aged 25-45 years with HIV. CDR3s include the opening cysteine and the closing phenylalanine or tryptophan. D genes are given only for firm matches. Where a row states a size, it is once, few, many or the class of an expanded clone; other rows omit it.

j_gene	abundance	d_gene	v_gene	CDR3nt	CDR3aa
TRBJ1-1	once	-	TRBV6-5	TGTGCCAGCAGTTACTCGAAACCGGCCCCTGAAGCTTTCTTT	CASSYSKPAPEAFF
TRBJ2-7	-	-	TRBV28	TGTGCCAGCAGCATCTCCCCCTACGAGCAGTACTTC	CASSISPYEQYF
TRBJ2-2	-	TRBD1	TRBV19	TGTGCCAGCCACTGGGACAGGGTCTCCGGGGAGCTGTTTTTT	CASHWDRVSGELFF
TRBJ2-7	few	-	TRBV7-2	TGTGCCAGCAGCCCGTTTCCGACCTACGAGCAGTACTTC	CASSPFPTYEQYF
TRBJ2-5	-	TRBD1	TRBV2	TGTGCCAGCAGTCCCGGGACAGGGGGGATAGGAGAGACCCAGTACTTC	CASSPGTGGIGETQYF
TRBJ2-7	-	TRBD2	TRBV28	TGTGCCAGTAGTTTTATGGGAGGGTCAGAGAGGTACGAGCAGTACTTC	CASSFMGGSERYEQYF
TRBJ1-2	-	TRBD1	TRBV5-6	TGTGCCAGCAGCTGGGACAGGGCCTATGGCTACACCTTC	CASSWDRAYGYTF
TRBJ1-4	-	TRBD1	TRBV6-5	TGTGCCAGCAGTTACTCCGGGACAGGGGAGGAAAAACTGTTTTTT	CASSYSGTGEEKLFF
TRBJ2-7	-	-	TRBV18	TGTGCCAGCTCACCCCTGCGGAAAGCGTACGAGCAGTACTTC	CASSPLRKAYEQYF
TRBJ1-3	few	-	TRBV9	TGTGCCAGCAGCCCCAGTGGGGGAAACACCATATATTTT	CASSPSGGNTIYF
TRBJ2-7	medium-sized	-	TRBV9	TGTGCCAGCACCCGGGACACGGGGGCCTACGAGCAGTACTTC	CASTRDTGAYEQYF
TRBJ1-1	-	-	TRBV27	TGTGCCAGCAGTTTAAACAGCCTGAACACTGAAGCTTTCTTT	CASSLNSLNTEAFF
TRBJ1-1	-	-	TRBV5-1	TGCGCCAGCAGCTTATCCCAGGGGAACACTGAAGCTTTCTTT	CASSLSQGNTEAFF
TRBJ2-7	-	TRBD2	TRBV7-9	TGTGCCAGCAGCCCTAAACTAGCGGGGGCAACTTTC	CASSPKLAGATF
TRBJ2-2	-	-	TRBV6-6	TGTGGGGTATGGCAGGTGTCCACCGGGGAGCTGTTTTTT	CGVWQVSTGELFF
TRBJ2-5	-	-	TRBV7-9	TGTGCCAGCAGCTTAATACAAGGGTATGAGACCCAGTACTTC	CASSLIQGYETQYF
TRBJ2-5	-	-	TRBV7-3	TGTGCCAGCAGCTTACTCGGGGGCCGCAGTAATCAAGAGACCCAGTACTTC	CASSLLGGRSNQETQYF
TRBJ2-7	-	-	TRBV5-8	TGTGCCAGCAGCTTGGAGCAGTACTTC	CASSLEQYF
TRBJ1-5	few	-	TRBV4-2	TGTGCCAGCAGCCAAGATTTAGCCCGGCCCCAGCATTTT	CASSQDLARPQHF
TRBJ2-5	-	-	TRBV27	TGTGCCAGCAGTTTGTTCGGCCTAGCTGAAGAGACCCAGTACTTC	CASSLFGLAEETQYF
TRBJ2-7	-	TRBD1	TRBV29-1	TGCAGCGTTCCCGAACAGGGGGGCCTTGGTGGGCAGTACTTC	CSVPEQGGLGGQYF
TRBJ2-1	-	-	TRBV19	TGTGCCAGTACCCCGACTTTTTGGGCAAGCTCCTACAATGAGCAGTTCTTC	CASTPTFWASSYNEQFF
TRBJ2-3	-	-	TRBV28	TGTGCCAGCAGTTTAGAACTCTCCCCCACAGATACGCAGTATTTT	CASSLELSPTDTQYF
TRBJ1-2	-	TRBD1	TRBV30	TGTGCCTGGAAACGACAGGGGGCGGTCTATGGCTACACCTTC	CAWKRQGAVYGYTF
TRBJ2-2	-	TRBD2	TRBV6-1	TGTGCCAGCAGGGGACTAGCGGCCACCGGGGAGCTGTTTTTT	CASRGLAATGELFF
TRBJ2-2	once	TRBD2	TRBV5-1	TGCGCCAGCAGCACTGGGACTAGGGGCACCGGGGAGCTGTTTTTT	CASSTGTRGTGELFF
TRBJ1-4	few	-	TRBV6-1	TGTGCCAGCAGCGAATGGGGTCCTAATGAAAAACTGTTTTTT	CASSEWGPNEKLFF
TRBJ1-4	-	TRBD1	TRBV4-1	TGCGCCAGCAGCAACGGACAGGGGGCGCGAGAAAAACTGTTTTTT	CASSNGQGAREKLFF
TRBJ2-5	-	-	TRBV7-2	TGTGCCAGCAGCTTAGTAGAGACCCAGTACTTC	CASSLVETQYF